A selection of T cell receptor beta chains follows, all from one sample in a study of T-cell reconstitution after alpha-beta-depleted transplantation in children. One entry per CDR3 protein results from TCRdb running MiXCR on the PCR reads. The sample consists of over 150,000 distinct CDR3 sequences, more than 14% of them appearing once. Specimen: PBMCs from the stem cell graft donor, collected from the stem cell graft. All receptors derive from a human donor who donated a stem cell graft to a child with acute lymphoblastic leukemia. CDR3s include the opening cysteine and the closing phenylalanine or tryptophan. A D gene is named only where the DNA matches it firmly. Only some rows state a clone size, as once, few, many or a class for expanded clones.

j_call clone_size d_call v_call cdr3_aa cdr3_nt
TRBJ2-2 - TRBD2 TRBV24-1 CAPGTSGTTGELFF TGTGCCCCCGGGACTAGCGGGACCACCGGGGAGCTGTTTTTT
TRBJ2-1 - - TRBV12-3/TRBV12-4 CAISLAHPGLASHPNEQFF TGTGCCATCAGTTTAGCGCATCCGGGACTCGCCTCCCATCCCAATGAGCAGTTCTTC
TRBJ1-4 few - TRBV6-5 CASSYPRDAPTNEKLFF TGTGCCAGCAGTTACCCCAGGGACGCCCCAACTAATGAAAAACTGTTTTTT
TRBJ2-3 many - TRBV29-1 CSVRPDSTDTQYF TGCAGCGTAAGACCGGACAGCACAGATACGCAGTATTTT
TRBJ2-5 few TRBD2 TRBV14 CASSQLLAGFQETQYF TGTGCCAGCAGCCAACTTCTAGCGGGGTTCCAAGAGACCCAGTACTTC
TRBJ1-5 many TRBD1 TRBV12-3/TRBV12-4 CASRKNTGGDGNQPQHF TGTGCCAGCAGAAAAAACACAGGGGGCGATGGCAATCAGCCCCAGCATTTT
TRBJ2-1 many TRBD1 TRBV2 CASSELFGPGGWNEQFF TGTGCCAGCAGTGAACTTTTTGGGCCAGGGGGCTGGAATGAGCAGTTCTTC
TRBJ1-2 many - TRBV29-1 CSVRANYGYTF TGCAGCGTAAGAGCTAACTATGGCTACACCTTC
TRBJ1-4 few TRBD1 TRBV18 CASSPSGGREKLFF TGTGCCAGCTCACCATCAGGGGGCCGGGAAAAACTGTTTTTT
TRBJ1-1 - - TRBV20-1 CSAPGPTPSTEAFF TGCAGTGCTCCTGGGCCTACACCCAGCACTGAAGCTTTCTTT
TRBJ1-1 many - TRBV5-1 CASSWAGTEAFF TGCGCCAGCAGCTGGGCCGGGACTGAAGCTTTCTTT
TRBJ2-3 many - TRBV29-1 CSEMRGYPTDTQYF TGCAGCGAAATGCGAGGTTATCCCACAGATACGCAGTATTTT
TRBJ1-2 - TRBD1 TRBV5-6 CASSFAGTGLSYTF TGTGCCAGCAGCTTCGCCGGGACAGGGCTCAGCTACACCTTC
TRBJ2-7 many TRBD2 TRBV13 CASSPRGLAGDSTYEQYF TGTGCCAGCAGCCCCCGGGGACTAGCGGGAGATAGTACCTACGAGCAGTACTTC
TRBJ1-1 many TRBD1 TRBV10-3 CAISAGQTNTEAFF TGTGCCATCAGCGCGGGACAGACGAACACTGAAGCTTTCTTT